This is a list of T cell receptor beta chains from one sample in a study of shared clonotypes between healthy human individuals. The assay was immunoSEQ multiplex PCR, and TCRdb's table has in-frame clones only and misses some. Of about 2.4 million clones listed, approximately 94% are singletons. Material for sequencing was naive CD4+ T cells from PBMCs. The receptors originated from a man aged 18 to 30 in good health. Some clones in this sample may be carry-over from other donors' samples. CDR3s leave out the opening cysteine and the closing phenylalanine or tryptophan.

V	J	CDR3
TRBV5-1	TRBJ1-1	ASSSGQLNTEAF
TRBV27	TRBJ1-1	ASSLSPTEAF
TRBV30	TRBJ1-2	AWVWGTDYGYT
TRBV5-1	TRBJ2-5	ASSLASDLVGETQY
TRBV4-1	TRBJ1-1	ASSRPQGNTEAF
TRBV5-6	TRBJ2-3	ASSFLTSGRVLPDTQY
TRBV5-4	TRBJ2-3	ASSRTLADTQY
TRBV2	TRBJ2-5	ASSEGLAGTQETQY
TRBV28	TRBJ2-2	ASSDQNTGELF
TRBV5-1	TRBJ2-5	ASSSRTRQETQY
TRBV11-2	TRBJ2-5	ASSFGGETQY
TRBV6-1	TRBJ1-5	ASSGGVGNQPQH
TRBV28	TRBJ2-1	ASTHAAGGLANEQF
TRBV9	TRBJ2-5	ASSGDREGETQY
TRBV5-4	TRBJ2-4	ASSLQGLAKNIQY
TRBV7-8	TRBJ2-2	ASSLQPGLLTGELF
TRBV4-3	TRBJ1-2	ASSRGDSPNYGYT
TRBV4-3	TRBJ2-3	ASSLRANTDTQY
TRBV6-5	TRBJ2-7	ASTQLAGGSYEQY
TRBV7-8	TRBJ1-2	ASSLSATLRTGYT
TRBV28	TRBJ1-1	ASSLVRLYTEAF
TRBV5-6	TRBJ2-4	ASSPKWWAKNIQY
TRBV18	TRBJ2-7	ASSQDSSYEQY
TRBV6-5	TRBJ2-1	ASSPNNAEQF
TRBV2	TRBJ1-2	ASNRDIYGYT
TRBV29-1	TRBJ2-1	SVEGGQSSYNEQF